The next 10 T cell receptor beta chains were all read from a single sample in a study of graft-versus-host responses after intestinal transplantation. TCRdb's table, derived via immunoSEQ multiplex PCR, lists solely in-frame clones and lacks some. The sample has roughly 130,000 clones, 80% to 95% seen once. The antigens for these receptors are not known. Sample: unstimulated CD4+ T cells sorted from spleen or lymph node cells, taken before intestinal transplant. These receptors all stem from a human donor who received an intestinal transplant.

The CDR3 sequence is CSVDPLGTEAFF. The CDR3 DNA follows: TGCAGCGTTGACCCCCTTGGCACTGAAGCTTTCTTT. The rearrangement joins TRBV29-1 to TRBJ1-1; D not certain. CDR3 size: 12 residues. Trimming shortened V by 3 bases and J by 4 bases, and 9 bases separated the two germline ends. CDR1 SQVTM and CDR2 ANQGSEA come from the germline V gene.

The chain carries TRBV5-4 and TRBJ2-3, with D possibly TRBD2 on 7 matching bases. Deletions cut 4 bases from V and 6 bases from J, with 18 bases between. The CDR3 sequence is 15 residues long. Germline lookup yields CDR1 SGHNT and CDR2 YYREEE (reference sequence). The DNA of the CDR3 is TGTGCCAGCAGCAACGTGGGGGGGCGAGTGGATACGCAGTATTTT. This encodes CASSNVGGRVDTQYF.

The chain couples TRBV5-1 to TRBJ2-5, with 9 positions matching TRBD2. This CDR3 contains 16 residues. CDR1 is SGHRS and CDR2 is YFSETQ in the germline V gene. The V gene end was trimmed by 0 bases and the J gene end by 4 bases; junction bases not matched to a gene: 7. CDR3 loop: CASSLGAGGPGETQYF. The DNA of the CDR3 is TGCGCCAGCAGCTTGGGCGCGGGAGGGCCTGGAGAGACCCAGTACTTC.

V and J are TRBV28 and TRBJ1-5; D call uncertain. CDR1 is MDHEN and CDR2 is SYDVKM in the germline V gene. The CDR3 is made up of 15 amino acids. Trimming pared 3 bases from V and 7 bases from J, leaving 16 bases between. The CDR3 coding sequence is TGTGCCAGCAGTTTGGTAGAAAGGGTCGGCCAGCCCCAGCATTTT. Its translation is CASSLVERVGQPQHF.

The V call is TRBV6-4, the J call TRBJ2-7; 8 bases line up with TRBD2. CDR1 and CDR2 (germline): MRHNA, SNTAGT. Losses at the gene ends were 6 bases for V and 4 bases for J; bases not matched to a gene: 8. The CDR3 has 14 amino acids. The CDR3: CASSPGGSGYEQYF. The CDR3 bases are TGTGCCAGCAGCCCGGGGGGGAGCGGGTACGAGCAGTACTTC.

This chain joins TRBV30 and TRBJ2-1, with D possibly matching TRBD2 (6 bases). The CDR3 length is 14 residues. Trimming stripped 7 bases from V and 3 bases from J, with 16 bases between. Germline loops: CDR1 GTSNPN, CDR2 SVGIG (reference sequence). The CDR3 coding sequence is TGTGCCTATGACTCAGGGAGGCTCTACAATGAGCAGTTCTTC. Its protein product is CAYDSGRLYNEQFF.

This chain links TRBV2 with TRBJ2-1, with 7 bases lining up with TRBD2. V trimming: 6 bases; J trimming: 2 bases; junction bases outside the gene matches: 7. Looked up from germline, CDR1 is SNHLY and CDR2 is FYNNEI. The length of the CDR3 is 15 residues. CDR3 sequence reads: CASSPSSGPYNEQFF. The CDR3 nucleotides are TGTGCCAGCAGCCCCTCTAGCGGACCCTACAATGAGCAGTTCTTC.

The chain is built from TRBV25-1 and TRBJ1-2; perhaps TRBD1 as D (5 bases). This CDR3 has 16 residues. V lost 3 bases and J lost 4, with 18 bases in between. CDR1 and CDR2 from the germline V gene are MGHDK and SYGVNS. In DNA form, the CDR3 reads TGTGCCAGCAGTGAGAGGGGTGCGAATCCATTCTATGGCTACACCTTC. This codes for CASSERGANPFYGYTF.

The count of this clone is one. The V and J genes are TRBV11-2 and TRBJ2-7; 10 bases match TRBD2. The germline gives CDR1 SGHAT, CDR2 FQNNGV. CDR3 length: 15 residues. V shed 4 bases, J shed 5 bases, and the junction held 8 bases outside the gene matches. CDR3 sequence (DNA): TGTGCCAGCAGCTCTCTAGCGGGAGTTTCCCACGAGCAGTACTTC. It translates to CASSSLAGVSHEQYF.

Only one count was recorded for this clone. The chain carries TRBV19 and TRBJ2-3, with TRBD1 as a possible D gene (6 bases). Trimming pared 6 bases from V and 0 bases from J, leaving 22 bases between. The CDR3 runs to 18 residues. The germline V gene has CDR1 LNHDA and CDR2 SQIVND (reference sequence). The CDR3 is CASSNPRGAPTSTDTQYF. CDR3 nucleotides: TGTGCCAGTAGCAATCCCAGGGGCGCCCCAACTAGCACAGATACGCAGTATTTT.